This TCR beta chain emerged from a study of cytomegalovirus exposure and HLA in healthy donors. Study background: The platform used for the 95 to 150 validation repertoires matched that of the roughly 720 first-cohort repertoires, a later analysis reported. Study-wide findings and caveats: Subsequent analysis showed first-cohort TCR clusters tending to co-occur in roughly 130 validation repertoires. CMV antigen specificity was confirmed in vitro for a few CMV-associated chains. The study designated around 150 TCR beta chains cytomegalovirus-associated.

The CDR3 is 17 residues long. The germline CDR1 and CDR2 sequences are SGHTA and FQGNSA. The V gene lost 7 bases and the J gene lost 3 bases, with 24 bases spanning the gap. The data were produced by immunoSEQ multiplex PCR, yet TCRdb's version contains in-frame clones alone and is incomplete. The sample consists of 200,000 to 250,000 clones, roughly 84% of them appearing once. Of note for this clone: The antigen is undetermined.

Input material: PBMCs. The chain is built from TRBV7-2 and TRBJ2-5; D unresolved. The TCR comes from a woman aged 25-40 years in good health and CMV-seropositive. CDR3 sequence (DNA): TGTGCCAGCACCTCCAGCCAGGCTATTAACACAAAAGAGACCCAGTACTTC. Translated: CASTSSQAINTKETQYF.